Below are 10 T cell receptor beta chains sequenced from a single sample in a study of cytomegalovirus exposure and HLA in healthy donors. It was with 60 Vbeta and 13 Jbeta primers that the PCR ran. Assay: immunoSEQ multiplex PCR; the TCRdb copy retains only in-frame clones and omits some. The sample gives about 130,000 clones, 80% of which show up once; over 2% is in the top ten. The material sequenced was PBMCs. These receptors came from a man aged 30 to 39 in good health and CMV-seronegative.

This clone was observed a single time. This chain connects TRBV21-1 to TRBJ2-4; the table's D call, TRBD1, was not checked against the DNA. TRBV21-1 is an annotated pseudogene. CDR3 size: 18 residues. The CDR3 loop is CASSIIRDRGYAKNIQYF. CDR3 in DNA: TGTGCCAGCAGCATCATCCGGGACAGGGGTTACGCCAAAAACATTCAGTACTTC.

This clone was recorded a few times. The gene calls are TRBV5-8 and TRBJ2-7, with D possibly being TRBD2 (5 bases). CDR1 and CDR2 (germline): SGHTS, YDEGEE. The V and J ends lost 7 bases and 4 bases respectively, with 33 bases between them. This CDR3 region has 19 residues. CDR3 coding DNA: TGTGCCAGCGCCCGAATACTTAGCCGGGGTTGGATGAGAGGGTACGAGCAGTACTTC. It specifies CASARILSRGWMRGYEQYF.

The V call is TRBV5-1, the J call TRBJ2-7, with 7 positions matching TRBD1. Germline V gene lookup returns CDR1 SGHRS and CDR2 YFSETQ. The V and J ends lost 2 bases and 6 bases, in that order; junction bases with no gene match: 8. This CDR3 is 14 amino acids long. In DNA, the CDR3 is TGCGCCAGCAGCTTTCAACAGGGGTCGGGCGAGCAGTACTTC. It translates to CASSFQQGSGEQYF.

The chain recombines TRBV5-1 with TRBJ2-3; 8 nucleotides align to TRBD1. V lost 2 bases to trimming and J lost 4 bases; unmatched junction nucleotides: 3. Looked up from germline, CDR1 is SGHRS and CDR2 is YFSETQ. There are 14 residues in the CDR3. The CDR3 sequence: CASSLGRGPDTQYF. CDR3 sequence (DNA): TGCGCCAGCAGCTTAGGCAGGGGGCCAGATACGCAGTATTTT.

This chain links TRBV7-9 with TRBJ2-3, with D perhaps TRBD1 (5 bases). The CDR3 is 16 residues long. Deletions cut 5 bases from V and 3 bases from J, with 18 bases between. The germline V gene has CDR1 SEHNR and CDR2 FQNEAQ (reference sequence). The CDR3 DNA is TGTGCCAGCAGCCCTCGTCAGGGTGGGTTGACAGATACGCAGTATTTT. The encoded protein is CASSPRQGGLTDTQYF.

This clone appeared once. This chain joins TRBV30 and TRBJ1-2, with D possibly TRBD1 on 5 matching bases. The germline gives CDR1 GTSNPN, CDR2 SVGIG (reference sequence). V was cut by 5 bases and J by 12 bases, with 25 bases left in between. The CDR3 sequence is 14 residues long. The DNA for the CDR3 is TGTGCCTGGGGGAATTTGGGACGGGACTTAGTGAACACCTTC. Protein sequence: CAWGNLGRDLVNTF.

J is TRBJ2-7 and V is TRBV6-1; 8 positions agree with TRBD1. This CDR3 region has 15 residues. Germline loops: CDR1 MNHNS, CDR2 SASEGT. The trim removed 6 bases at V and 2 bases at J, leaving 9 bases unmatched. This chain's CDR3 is CASRVDRVGPYEQYF. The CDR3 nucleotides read TGTGCCAGCAGGGTGGACAGGGTAGGCCCCTACGAGCAGTACTTC.

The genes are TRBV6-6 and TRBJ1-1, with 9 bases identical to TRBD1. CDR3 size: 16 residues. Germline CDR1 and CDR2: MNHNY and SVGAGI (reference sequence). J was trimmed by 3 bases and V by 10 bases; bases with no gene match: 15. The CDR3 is CATKPLTGTGHTEAFF. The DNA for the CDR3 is TGTGCCACCAAACCACTAACCGGGACAGGGCACACTGAAGCTTTCTTT.

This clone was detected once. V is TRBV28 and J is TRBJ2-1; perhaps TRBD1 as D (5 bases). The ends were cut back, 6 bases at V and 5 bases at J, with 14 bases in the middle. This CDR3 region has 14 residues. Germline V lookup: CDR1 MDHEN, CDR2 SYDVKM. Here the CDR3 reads CASRGPSTDNEQFF. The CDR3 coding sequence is TGTGCCAGCAGGGGGCCAAGTACTGACAATGAGCAGTTCTTC.

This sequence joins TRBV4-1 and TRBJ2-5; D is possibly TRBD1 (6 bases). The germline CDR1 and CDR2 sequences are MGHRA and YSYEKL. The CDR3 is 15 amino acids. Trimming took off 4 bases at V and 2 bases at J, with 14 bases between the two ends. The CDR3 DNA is TGCGCCAGCAGCCGACAACAGGGTGGACAAGAGACCCAGTACTTC. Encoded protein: CASSRQQGGQETQYF.